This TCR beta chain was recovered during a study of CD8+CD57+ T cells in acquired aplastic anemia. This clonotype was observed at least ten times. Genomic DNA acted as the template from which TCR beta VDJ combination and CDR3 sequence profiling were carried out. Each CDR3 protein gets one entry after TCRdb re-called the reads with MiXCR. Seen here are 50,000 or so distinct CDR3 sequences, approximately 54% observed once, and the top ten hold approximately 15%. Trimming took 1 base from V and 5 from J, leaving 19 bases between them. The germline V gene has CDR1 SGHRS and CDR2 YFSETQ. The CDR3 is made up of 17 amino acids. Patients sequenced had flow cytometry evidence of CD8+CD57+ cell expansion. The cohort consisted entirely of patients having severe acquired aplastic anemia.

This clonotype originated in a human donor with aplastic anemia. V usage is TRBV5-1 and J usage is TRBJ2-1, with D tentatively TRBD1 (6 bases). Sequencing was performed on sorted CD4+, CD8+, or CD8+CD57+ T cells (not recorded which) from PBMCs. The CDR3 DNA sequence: TGCGCCAGCAGCTTGATGGGGGCCTTCCGGTTAGACAATGAGCAGTTCTTC. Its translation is CASSLMGAFRLDNEQFF.